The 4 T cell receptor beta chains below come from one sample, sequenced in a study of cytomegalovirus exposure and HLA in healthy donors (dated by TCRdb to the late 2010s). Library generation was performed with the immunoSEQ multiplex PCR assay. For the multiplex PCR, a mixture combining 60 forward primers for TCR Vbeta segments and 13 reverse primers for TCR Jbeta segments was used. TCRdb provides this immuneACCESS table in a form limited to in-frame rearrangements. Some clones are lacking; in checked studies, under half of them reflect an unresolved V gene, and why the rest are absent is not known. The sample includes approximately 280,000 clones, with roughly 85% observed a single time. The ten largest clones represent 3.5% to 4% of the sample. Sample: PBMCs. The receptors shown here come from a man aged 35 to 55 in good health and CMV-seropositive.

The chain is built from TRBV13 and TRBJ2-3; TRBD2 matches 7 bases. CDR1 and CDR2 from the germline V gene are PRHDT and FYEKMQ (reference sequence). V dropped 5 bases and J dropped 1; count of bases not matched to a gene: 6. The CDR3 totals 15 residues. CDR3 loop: CASSRNRGGTDTQYF. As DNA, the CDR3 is TGTGCCAGCAGCCGAAACCGGGGGGGCACAGATACGCAGTATTTT.

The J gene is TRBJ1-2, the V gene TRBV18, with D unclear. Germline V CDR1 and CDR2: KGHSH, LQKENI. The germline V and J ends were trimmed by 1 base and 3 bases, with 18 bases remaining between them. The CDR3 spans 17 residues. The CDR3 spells CASSPRTAAAGYYGYTF. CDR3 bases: TGTGCCAGCTCACCACGAACAGCGGCGGCCGGGTACTATGGCTACACCTTC.

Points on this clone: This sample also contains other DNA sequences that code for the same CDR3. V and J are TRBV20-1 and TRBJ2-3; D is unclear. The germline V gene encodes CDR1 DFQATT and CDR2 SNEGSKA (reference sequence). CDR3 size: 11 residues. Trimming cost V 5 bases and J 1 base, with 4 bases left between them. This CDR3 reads CSASGTDTQYF. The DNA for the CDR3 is TGCAGTGCTTCGGGCACAGATACGCAGTATTTT.

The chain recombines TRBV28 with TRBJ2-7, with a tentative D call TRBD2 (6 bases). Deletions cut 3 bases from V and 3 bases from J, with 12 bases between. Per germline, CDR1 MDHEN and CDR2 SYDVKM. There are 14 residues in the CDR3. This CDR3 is CASSFFRTIYEQYF. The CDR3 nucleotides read TGTGCCAGCAGTTTCTTCCGGACTATCTACGAGCAGTACTTC.